This T cell receptor (beta chain) derives from a study of cytomegalovirus exposure and HLA in healthy donors. The PCR ran on 60 Vbeta and 13 Jbeta primers. Data came from immunoSEQ multiplex PCR; TCRdb stores just in-frame clones and leaves some out. The sample lists roughly 180,000 clones; approximately 81% were seen once. Germline-derived CDR1 and CDR2 are LNHDA and SQIVND (reference sequence). This CDR3 has 13 amino acids. Between the trimmed V and J ends, which lost 7 bases and 6 bases, there was a span of 15 bases. The sample taken for sequencing was PBMCs. The rearrangement joins TRBV19 to TRBJ1-1; D is ambiguous. The TCR was taken from a boy aged 2 to 9 in good health and CMV-seronegative. The CDR3 loop is CASTKSTVAEAFF. CDR3 sequence (DNA): TGTGCCAGTACTAAAAGTACGGTGGCTGAAGCTTTCTTT.